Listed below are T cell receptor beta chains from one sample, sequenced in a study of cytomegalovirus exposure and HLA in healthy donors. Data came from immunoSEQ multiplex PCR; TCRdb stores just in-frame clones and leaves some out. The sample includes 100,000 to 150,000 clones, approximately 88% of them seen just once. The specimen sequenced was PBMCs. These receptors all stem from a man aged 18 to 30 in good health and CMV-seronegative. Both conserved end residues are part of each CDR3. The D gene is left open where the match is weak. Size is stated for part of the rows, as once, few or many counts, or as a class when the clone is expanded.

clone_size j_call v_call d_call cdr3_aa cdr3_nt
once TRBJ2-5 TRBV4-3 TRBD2 CASSHGRGAQETQYF TGCGCCAGCAGCCATGGGCGGGGGGCTCAAGAGACCCAGTACTTC
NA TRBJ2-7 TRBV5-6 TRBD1 CASRPTGGAYEQYF TGTGCCAGCAGGCCAACAGGGGGCGCCTACGAGCAGTACTTC
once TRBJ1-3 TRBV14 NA CASSRPGGLGSGNTIYF TGTGCCAGCAGTCGTCCCGGGGGGTTAGGCTCTGGAAACACCATATATTTT
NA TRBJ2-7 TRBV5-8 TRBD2 CASSFGIGRASYEQYF TGTGCCAGCAGCTTCGGTATAGGGAGGGCGTCCTACGAGCAGTACTTC
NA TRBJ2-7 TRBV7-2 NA CASSPDSSPYEQYF TGTGCCAGCAGCCCAGACTCCTCTCCCTACGAGCAGTACTTC
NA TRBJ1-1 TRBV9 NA CASSVRERTEAFF TGTGCCAGCAGCGTGAGGGAGCGGACTGAAGCTTTCTTT
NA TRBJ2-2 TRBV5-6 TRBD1 CASSPEGTGVAGELFF TGTGCCAGCAGCCCGGAGGGGACAGGGGTGGCCGGGGAGCTGTTTTTT
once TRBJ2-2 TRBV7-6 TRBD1 CASSVRTGDDPGELFF TGTGCCAGCAGCGTCCGGACAGGCGACGATCCCGGGGAGCTGTTTTTT
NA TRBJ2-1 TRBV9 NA CASSVGGLSNEQFF TGTGCCAGCAGCGTAGGCGGGTTAAGCAATGAGCAGTTCTTC
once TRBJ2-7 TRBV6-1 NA CASTNDYLYEQYF TGTGCCAGTACTAATGACTACCTCTACGAGCAGTACTTC
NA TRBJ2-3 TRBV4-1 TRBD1 CASSHGTGGTDTQYF TGCGCCAGCAGCCATGGGACAGGGGGCACAGATACGCAGTATTTT
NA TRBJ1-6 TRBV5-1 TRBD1 CASSPGQINSPLHF TGCGCCAGCAGCCCGGGACAGATTAATTCACCCCTCCACTTT
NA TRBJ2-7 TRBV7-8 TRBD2 CASSRGTSSLYEQYF TGTGCCAGCAGCCGGGGGACTAGTAGTCTCTACGAGCAGTACTTC
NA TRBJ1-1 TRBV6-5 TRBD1 CASSYSRTGNTEAFF TGTGCCAGCAGTTACTCAAGGACAGGGAACACTGAAGCTTTCTTT
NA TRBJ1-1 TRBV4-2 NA CASTPQGADTEAFF TGTGCCAGCACCCCGCAAGGGGCCGACACTGAAGCTTTCTTT
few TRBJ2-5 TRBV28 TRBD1 CASSPRQGIGTQYF TGTGCCAGCAGCCCGAGACAGGGGATTGGGACCCAGTACTTC
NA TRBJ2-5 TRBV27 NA CASSFSRGAETQYF TGTGCCAGCAGTTTCAGCAGGGGAGCTGAGACCCAGTACTTC
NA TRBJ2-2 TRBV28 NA CASSLWLTLGGQLFF TGTGCCAGCAGTTTATGGCTGACGCTGGGGGGGCAGCTGTTTTTT
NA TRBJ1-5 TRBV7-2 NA CASSPRSGGDQPQHF TGTGCCAGCAGCCCCAGGTCTGGGGGCGATCAGCCCCAGCATTTT
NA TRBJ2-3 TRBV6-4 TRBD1 CASSLTGVRTDTQYF TGTGCCAGCAGCTTGACAGGGGTCCGCACAGATACGCAGTATTTT
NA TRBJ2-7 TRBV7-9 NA CASSPPYRARSYEQYF TGTGCCAGCAGCCCACCCTACAGGGCGCGTTCCTACGAGCAGTACTTC
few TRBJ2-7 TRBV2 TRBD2 CASSLSGTIYEQYF TGTGCCAGCAGCCTTAGCGGGACAATCTACGAGCAGTACTTC
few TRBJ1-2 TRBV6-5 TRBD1 CASRTRQGYGYTF TGTGCCAGCAGAACCAGACAGGGCTATGGCTACACCTTC
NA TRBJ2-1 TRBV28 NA CASSPLGRRSYNEQFF TGTGCCAGCAGCCCTTTGGGGCGGCGCTCCTACAATGAGCAGTTCTTC
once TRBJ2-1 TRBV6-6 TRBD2 CASSTGTSGDNEQFF TGTGCCAGCAGTACGGGGACTAGCGGGGATAATGAGCAGTTCTTC
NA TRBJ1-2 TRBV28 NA CASSPGQLYGYTF TGTGCCAGCAGTCCTGGACAACTTTATGGCTACACCTTC
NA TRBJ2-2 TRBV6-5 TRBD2 CASSSSSGSGTGELFF TGTGCCAGCAGTTCGAGTAGCGGGAGCGGGACCGGGGAGCTGTTTTTT
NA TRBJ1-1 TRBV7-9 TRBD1 CASSLRQGLNTEAFF TGTGCCAGCAGCCTCCGACAGGGGCTCAACACTGAAGCTTTCTTT
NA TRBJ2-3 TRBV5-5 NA CASSPERGKADTQYF TGTGCCAGCAGCCCCGAAAGGGGGAAAGCAGATACGCAGTATTTT
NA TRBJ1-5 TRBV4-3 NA CASSQEHGSYQSQHF TGCGCCAGCAGCCAAGAGCACGGGTCCTATCAATCCCAGCATTTT
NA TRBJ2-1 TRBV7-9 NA CASSLWRRANNEQFF TGTGCCAGCAGCCTCTGGCGGAGGGCCAACAATGAGCAGTTCTTC
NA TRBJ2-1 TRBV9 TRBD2 CASSVASGGAPEQFF TGTGCCAGCAGCGTAGCTAGCGGGGGGGCCCCTGAGCAGTTCTTC
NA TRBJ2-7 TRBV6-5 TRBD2 CASSYSSSGSRYEQYF TGTGCCAGCAGTTACTCTTCTAGCGGGAGTCGCTACGAGCAGTACTTC
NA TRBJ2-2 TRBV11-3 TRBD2 CASSFESGLAGGPGELFF TGTGCCAGCAGCTTCGAATCAGGACTAGCGGGAGGGCCTGGGGAGCTGTTTTTT
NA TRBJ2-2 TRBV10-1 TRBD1 CASSRNRGRTGELFF TGCGCCAGCAGTAGAAACAGGGGGCGGACCGGGGAGCTGTTTTTT
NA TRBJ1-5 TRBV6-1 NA CASSEGLGRNQPQHF TGTGCCAGCAGTGAAGGTTTGGGCAGAAATCAGCCCCAGCATTTT
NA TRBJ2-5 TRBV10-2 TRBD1 CASLQGIVGWETQYF TGCGCCAGCTTACAGGGGATCGTAGGATGGGAGACCCAGTACTTC
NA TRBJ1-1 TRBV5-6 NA CASSEEPWDTEAFF TGTGCCAGCAGCGAGGAGCCTTGGGACACTGAAGCTTTCTTT
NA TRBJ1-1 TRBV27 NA CASRYNTEAFF TGTGCCAGCAGATATAACACTGAAGCTTTCTTT
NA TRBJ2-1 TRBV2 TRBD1 CASRGQGAYNEQFF TGTGCCAGCAGGGGACAGGGCGCCTACAATGAGCAGTTCTTC
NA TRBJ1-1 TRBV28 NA CASRTGTEAFF TGTGCCAGCAGAACCGGGACAGAAGCTTTCTTT
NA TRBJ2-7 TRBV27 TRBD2 CASSSVWTRSEQYF TGTGCCAGCAGTTCAGTATGGACTAGAAGCGAGCAGTACTTC
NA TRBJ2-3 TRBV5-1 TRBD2 CASSGRNTGLAGGPIGTDTQYF TGCGCCAGCAGCGGGCGAAATACGGGACTAGCGGGAGGGCCCATCGGGACAGATACGCAGTATTTT
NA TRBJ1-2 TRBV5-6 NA CASSLTGPNYGYTF TGTGCCAGCAGCTTGACAGGCCCTAACTATGGCTACACCTTC
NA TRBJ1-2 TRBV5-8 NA CASSPRGYGYTF TGTGCCAGCAGCCCTCGAGGGTATGGCTACACCTTC
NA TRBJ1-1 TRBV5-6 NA CASSLGSAMNTEAFF TGTGCCAGCAGCTTGGGGAGTGCAATGAACACTGAAGCTTTCTTT
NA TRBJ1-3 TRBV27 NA CASSLRWSSGNTMYF TGTGCCAGCAGTTTACGCTGGAGCTCTGGAAACACCATGTATTTT
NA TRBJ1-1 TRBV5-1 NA CASSFFSETAEAFF TGCGCCAGCAGCTTCTTTTCGGAGACAGCTGAAGCTTTCTTT
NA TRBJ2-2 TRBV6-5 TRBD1 CASSYSVTGITGELFF TGTGCCAGCAGTTACTCGGTGACAGGGATCACCGGGGAGCTGTTTTTT
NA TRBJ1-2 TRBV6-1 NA CASSEAYTGPPNYGYTF TGTGCCAGCAGTGAAGCATATACAGGGCCCCCAAACTATGGCTACACCTTC
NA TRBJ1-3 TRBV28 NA CASRIGISGNTIYF TGTGCCAGCAGAATCGGGATCTCTGGAAACACCATATATTTT
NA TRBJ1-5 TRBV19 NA CASSIWSRVSNQPQHF TGTGCCAGTAGTATATGGTCTCGGGTGAGCAATCAGCCCCAGCATTTT
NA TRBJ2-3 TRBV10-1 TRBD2 CASSALAGGPYTQYF TGCGCCAGCAGTGCGCTTGCGGGAGGGCCTTATACGCAGTATTTT
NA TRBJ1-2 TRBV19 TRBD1 CASSPTGFVPYGYTF TGTGCCAGTAGTCCGACAGGGTTCGTCCCCTATGGCTACACCTTC
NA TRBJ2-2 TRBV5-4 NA CASSGARQNTGELFF TGTGCCAGCAGCGGGGCTAGGCAGAACACCGGGGAGCTGTTTTTT
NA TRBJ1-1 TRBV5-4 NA CASNFYRAMNTEAFF TGTGCCAGCAACTTCTACAGGGCTATGAACACTGAAGCTTTCTTT
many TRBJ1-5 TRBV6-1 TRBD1 CASSGDRGNQPQHF TGTGCCAGCAGCGGGGACAGGGGTAATCAGCCCCAGCATTTT
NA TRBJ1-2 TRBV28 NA CASSQGSTNYGYTF TGTGCCAGCAGCCAGGGGTCTACTAACTATGGCTACACCTTC
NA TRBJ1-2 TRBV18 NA CASQTDTNYGYTF TGTGCCAGCCAGACAGACACTAACTATGGCTACACCTTC
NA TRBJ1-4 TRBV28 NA CASIYSGANEKLFF TGTGCCAGCATTTATTCAGGGGCTAATGAAAAACTGTTTTTT